A single sample gave rise to the 29 T cell receptor beta chains below, sequenced in a study of OX40 agonist ivuxolimab in advanced cancers. Sequencing used immunoSEQ multiplex PCR; TCRdb keeps in-frame clones, though not all of them. The table has around 70,000 clones, over 80% seen once. The sequencing here drew on CD4+ or CD8+ T cells sorted from blood, taken in a trial of the OX40 agonist ivuxolimab. The receptor source for this set is an adult with an advanced solid tumor such as melanoma, head and neck, liver or kidney cancer.

This chain links TRBV6-5 with TRBJ2-1, with 12 bases fitting TRBD2. This CDR3 is 15 amino acids long. J was trimmed by 3 bases and V by 6 bases; bases with no gene match: 3. Germline V lookup: CDR1 MNHEY, CDR2 SVGAGI. CDR3 nucleotide sequence: TGTGCCAGCAGCAGGACTAGCGGGGTCTACAATGAGCAGTTCTTC. The encoded protein is CASSRTSGVYNEQFF.

The chain joins TRBV18 to TRBJ2-7; TRBD2 aligns across 7 bases. Germline loops: CDR1 KGHSH, CDR2 LQKENI. Trimming took 5 bases from V and 0 from J; bases not matched to a gene: 10. CDR3 length: 16 residues. CDR3 nucleotide sequence: TGTGCCAGCTCATCCCGGTGGGGCGGGAGCTCCTACGAGCAGTACTTC. Translating gives CASSSRWGGSSYEQYF. The full variable domain, in which reference TRBV18 and TRBJ2-7 provide the parts outside the CDR3, is NAGVMQNPRHLVRRRGQEARLRCSPMKGHSHVYWYRQLPEEGLKFMVYLQKENIIDESGMPKERFSAEFPKEGPSILRIQQVVRGDSAAYFCASSSRWGGSSYEQYFGPGTRLTVT.

This clone was picked up one time. This chain links TRBV11-1 with TRBJ2-1; TRBD2 aligns across 9 bases. The V gene's germline CDR1 is SGHAT and CDR2 FQDESV (reference sequence). V lost 3 bases and J lost 3; bases outside the gene matches: 6. The CDR3 length is 16 residues. The CDR3 DNA sequence: TGTGCCAGCAGCTTTAGCGGGAGCCCTTTCTACAATGAGCAGTTCTTC. Translation: CASSFSGSPFYNEQFF.

The chain uses TRBV5-4 and TRBJ1-1; D gene uncertain. V lost 5 bases to trimming and J lost 0 bases, with 14 bases between them. The CDR3 sequence is 15 residues long. The germline CDR1 and CDR2 sequences are SGHNT and YYREEE (reference sequence). CDR3 loop: CASSKGSIMNTEAFF. The CDR3 coding sequence is TGTGCCAGCAGTAAAGGGTCCATAATGAACACTGAAGCTTTCTTT.

The chain recombines TRBV21-1 with TRBJ2-3; the table's D call TRBD2 went unverified against the DNA. TRBV21-1 constitutes a pseudogene. The CDR3 has 19 amino acids. Written as DNA, the CDR3 is TGTGCCAGCAGCGGAATAGGACTAGCGGGGGACGCTAGCACAGATACGCAGTATTTT. It yields the protein CASSGIGLAGDASTDTQYF.

This clone was detected a few times. CDR3: CASLVPGNTEAFF. The DNA of the CDR3 is TGTGCCAGCCTGGTCCCGGGGAACACTGAAGCTTTCTTT. The V gene is TRBV7-6, the J gene TRBJ1-1; no reliable D call. V dropped 8 bases and J dropped 1 base, with 11 bases sitting between them. The CDR3 is made up of 13 amino acids. Germline loops: CDR1 SGHVS, CDR2 FNYEAQ.

J is TRBJ1-5 and V is TRBV7-8, with TRBD1 identical over 10 bases. Trimming took 4 bases from V and 7 from J; bases not matched to a gene: 4. CDR1 is SGHVS, CDR2 FQNEAQ, per germline. This CDR3 region has 14 residues. CDR3 nucleotide sequence: TGTGCCAGCAGCTCCCGGGACAGGGGCCAGCCCCAGCATTTT. As protein: CASSSRDRGQPQHF.

The rearrangement uses TRBV7-8 and TRBJ2-5; TRBD2 might be the D (5 bases). CDR1 is SGHVS and CDR2 is FQNEAQ in the germline V gene. The CDR3 is 14 amino acids. V dropped 2 bases and J dropped 9 bases, with 16 bases sitting between them. The CDR3 region has the DNA TGTGCCAGCAGCTTAAGGGAAACGTCGGGGTCCCAGTACTTC. Amino acid sequence: CASSLRETSGSQYF.

This chain links TRBV18 with TRBJ1-5, with D unresolved. Germline lookup yields CDR1 KGHSH and CDR2 LQKENI. V was clipped by 2 bases and J by 7 bases, with 12 bases between them. The CDR3 sequence is 14 residues long. The CDR3, as DNA: TGTGCCAGCTCACCAGTTCGGGGTCAACAGCCCCAGCATTTT. Its translation: CASSPVRGQQPQHF.

This chain joins TRBV28 and TRBJ2-1, with TRBD2 identical over 9 bases. Per germline, CDR1 MDHEN and CDR2 SYDVKM. The CDR3 contains 18 residues. The trim removed 4 bases at V and 4 bases at J, leaving 14 bases unmatched. CDR3 protein: CASSSPPGGSGRYNEQFF. The CDR3 region has the DNA TGTGCCAGCAGTTCCCCTCCGGGGGGTAGCGGGAGATACAATGAGCAGTTCTTC.

The J gene is TRBJ1-2, the V gene TRBV19, with 9 bases identical to TRBD1. CDR1 is LNHDA and CDR2 is SQIVND in the germline V gene (reference sequence). Unmatched junction bases numbered 9, after V lost 2 bases and J lost 8 bases. The CDR3 is made up of 15 amino acids. The CDR3 loop reads CASSITRDRARGYTF. DNA of the CDR3: TGTGCCAGTAGTATAACTCGGGACAGGGCCAGGGGCTACACCTTC.

The chain has TRBV7-8 and TRBJ2-5; the match to TRBD2 covers 8 bases. The length of the CDR3 is 16 residues. Germline V gene data show CDR1 as SGHVS and CDR2 as FQNEAQ. V gave up 5 bases and J gave up 5 bases; unmatched junction bases: 13. The CDR3 bases are TGTGCCAGCAGCCCAGTAAGAGCGGGAGCTCGGGAGACCCAGTACTTC. Translated: CASSPVRAGARETQYF.

This chain joins TRBV28 and TRBJ1-2, with D maybe TRBD1 (5 bases). The V gene's germline CDR1 is MDHEN and CDR2 SYDVKM. This CDR3 spans 15 amino acids. V lost 3 bases and J 1 base, leaving 12 bases between the germline ends. CDR3 DNA: TGTGCCAGCAGTTTGGGACCGGGATATAACTATGGCTACACCTTC. Translating gives CASSLGPGYNYGYTF.

V gene TRBV7-9 combines with J gene TRBJ2-1; 12 positions match TRBD2. This CDR3 region has 15 residues. V was clipped by 3 bases and J by 10 bases; unmatched bases: 7. The germline gives CDR1 SEHNR, CDR2 FQNEAQ (reference sequence). The CDR3 sequence: CASSLVGLAGWEQFF. CDR3 bases: TGTGCCAGCAGCTTGGTCGGACTAGCGGGATGGGAGCAGTTCTTC.

The rearrangement links TRBV28 to TRBJ2-4, with TRBD1 matching over 12 bases. The CDR3 has 19 residues. J lost 5 bases, V lost 2 bases, and 13 bases had no gene match. Germline loops: CDR1 MDHEN, CDR2 SYDVKM. DNA of the CDR3: TGTGCCAGCAGTTTAAGGGACAGGGGGCGCCCGGGGTCGGAAAACATTCAGTACTTC. Translating gives CASSLRDRGRPGSENIQYF.

This rearrangement joins TRBV19 to TRBJ2-5, with 9 bases identical to TRBD1. The CDR3 sequence is 15 residues long. The V gene's germline CDR1 is LNHDA and CDR2 SQIVND (reference sequence). Unmatched junction bases numbered 4, after V lost 1 base and J lost 4 bases. Written as DNA, the CDR3 is TGTGCCAGTAGTATAGCCCGGGACAGGGTAGAGACCCAGTACTTC. Protein product: CASSIARDRVETQYF.

DNA of the CDR3: TGTGCCAGCAGCGTAGCGGCGGGAGGCGCGAACACCGGGGAGCTGTTTTTT. The encoded protein is CASSVAAGGANTGELFF. The chain carries TRBV9 and TRBJ2-2; 8 bases agree with TRBD2. CDR3 length equals 17 residues. The germline V gene encodes CDR1 SGDLS and CDR2 YYNGEE. Losses at the gene ends were 0 bases for V and 0 bases for J; bases not matched to a gene: 4.

The gene calls are TRBV30 and TRBJ2-2; tentatively, D is TRBD2 (7 bases). Germline loops: CDR1 GTSNPN, CDR2 SVGIG (reference sequence). CDR3 length: 13 residues. V lost 8 bases to trimming and J lost 6 bases, with 16 bases between them. The CDR3, as DNA: TGTGCCGGACGAAGGGGGGGACCCGGGGAGCTGTTTTTT. It translates to CAGRRGGPGELFF.

This clone has a handful of counts. The chain has TRBV7-2 and TRBJ2-3; unclear D gene. Germline V gene lookup returns CDR1 SGHTA and CDR2 FQGNSA. The CDR3 runs 14 residues. V gave up 1 base and J gave up 0 bases, with 5 bases separating them. CDR3 nucleotides: TGTGCCAGCAGCTTAGGGCACAGCACAGATACGCAGTATTTT. Its translation: CASSLGHSTDTQYF.

This rearrangement joins TRBV29-1 to TRBJ2-5; maybe TRBD1 (5 bases). The J call is uncertain, as TRBJ2-7 better fits the DNA end. There are 12 residues in the CDR3. Germline V gives CDR1 SQVTM, CDR2 ANQGSEA. This chain's CDR3 is CSVTGQGYEQYF. CDR3 in DNA: TGCAGCGTTACGGGCCAGGGCTACGAGCAGTACTTC.

J is TRBJ2-7 and V is TRBV7-9; D is undetermined. This CDR3 is 14 amino acids long. Germline CDR1 and CDR2: SEHNR and FQNEAQ (reference sequence). Trimming took off 2 bases at V and 1 base at J, with 9 bases between the two ends. CDR3 bases: TGTGCCAGCAGCTTATTGCCGGATTCCTACGAGCAGTACTTC. It codes for CASSLLPDSYEQYF.

Of note for this clone: A much larger clone lies a single base off, so this may be a read error. The V gene is TRBV28, the J gene TRBJ2-7; 10 nucleotides agree with TRBD2. The CDR3 runs to 13 residues. CDR1 MDHEN and CDR2 SYDVKM come from the germline V gene. J was trimmed by 1 base and V by 8 bases; bases with no gene match: 2. The CDR3 here is CASGTSASYEQYF. In DNA form, the CDR3 reads TGTGCCAGCGGGACTAGCGCTTCCTACGAGCAGTACTTC.

The chain couples TRBV30 to TRBJ2-6, with a possible D match to TRBD1 (6 bases). This CDR3 contains 15 residues. V gave up 3 bases and J gave up 1 base, with 10 bases separating them. Germline V gene sequence: CDR1 GTSNPN, CDR2 SVGIG (reference sequence). The CDR3, as DNA: TGTGCCTGGAGCCTAGGGGGATCTGGGGCCAACGTCCTGACTTTC. Translation gives CAWSLGGSGANVLTF.

This sequence joins TRBV5-1 and TRBJ2-1; tentatively, D is TRBD1 or TRBD2 (5 bases each). The CDR3 is made up of 15 amino acids. Germline V gene sequence: CDR1 SGHRS, CDR2 YFSETQ. The ends were cut back, 4 bases at V and 5 bases at J, with 16 bases in the middle. CDR3 residues: CASSDRAGRDNEQFF. CDR3 sequence (DNA): TGCGCCAGCAGCGACCGGGCAGGGCGGGACAATGAGCAGTTCTTC. The full variable domain, in which reference TRBV5-1 and TRBJ2-1 provide the parts outside the CDR3, is KAGVTQTPRYLIKTRGQQVTLSCSPISGHRSVSWYQQTPGQGLQFLFEYFSETQRNKGNFPGRFSGRQFSNSRSEMNVSTLELGDSALYLCASSDRAGRDNEQFFGPGTRLTVL.

This sequence joins TRBV12-5 and TRBJ2-7; D gene uncertain. Trimming removed 0 bases at V and 2 bases at J, with 8 bases between. In germline, CDR1 is LGHNT, CDR2 FRNRAP. This CDR3 is 14 amino acids long. The CDR3 DNA reads as TGTGCTAGTGGTTTGGTATTGGAGCCCTACGAGCAGTACTTC. Translation: CASGLVLEPYEQYF. Variable domain in full (rest from reference TRBV12-5 and TRBJ2-7): DARVTQTPRHKVTEMGQEVTMRCQPILGHNTVFWYRQTMMQGLELLAYFRNRAPLDDSGMPKDRFSAEMPDATLATLKIQPSEPRDSAVYFCASGLVLEPYEQYFGPGTRLTVT.

This chain links TRBV19 with TRBJ1-4; D not resolved. This CDR3 region has 14 residues. The V gene's germline CDR1 is LNHDA and CDR2 SQIVND (reference sequence). V lost 4 bases to trimming and J lost 0 bases, with 6 bases between them. CDR3 sequence: CASSNSATNEKLFF. Here the CDR3 DNA reads TGTGCCAGTAGTAACAGTGCAACTAATGAAAAACTGTTTTTT. Looking up the rest from reference TRBV19 and TRBJ1-4 gives the full variable domain: DGGITQSPKYLFRKEGQNVTLSCEQNLNHDAMYWYRQDPGQGLRLIYYSQIVNDFQKGDIAEGYSVSREKKESFPLTVTSAQKNPTAFYLCASSNSATNEKLFFGSGTQLSVL.

This clone was picked up one time. The chain employs TRBV28 and TRBJ1-4; 7 bases agree with TRBD1. V shed 3 bases and J 3 bases; nucleotides not matched to a gene: 10. The CDR3 sequence is 17 residues long. Germline CDR1 is MDHEN and CDR2 is SYDVKM. The CDR3: CASSFSDRRRANEKLFF. DNA of the CDR3: TGTGCCAGCAGTTTCTCGGACAGGCGAAGAGCTAATGAAAAACTGTTTTTT.

The chain recombines TRBV7-3 with TRBJ2-1; 11 nucleotides agree with TRBD2. Losses at the gene ends were 4 bases for V and 4 bases for J; bases not matched to a gene: 9. This CDR3 is built from 17 residues. Germline V gene data show CDR1 as SGHTA and CDR2 as FQGTGA. The CDR3 spells CASSSTSGRVFYNEQFF. The CDR3 DNA follows: TGTGCCAGCAGCTCCACTAGCGGGAGAGTCTTTTACAATGAGCAGTTCTTC.

V and J are TRBV27 and TRBJ2-7, with 7 bases identical to TRBD2. Germline assignment: CDR1 MNHEY and CDR2 SMNVEV (reference sequence). With V trimmed by 7 bases and J by 4 bases, 13 bases remained unmatched. This CDR3 spans 15 amino acids. The CDR3 sequence: CASTKEWGGRYEQYF. The CDR3 DNA reads TGTGCCAGCACAAAGGAATGGGGAGGGAGGTACGAGCAGTACTTC.